The 17 T cell receptor beta chains given below trace back to one sample, sequenced in a study of blood T cell repertoires in COVID-19. Method: immunoSEQ multiplex PCR; TCRdb's copy keeps in-frame clones and lacks some. The sample lists approximately 210,000 clones, 70% to 90% occurring once. Material: peripheral blood. Receptors originate from a man between 50 and 59 years old with COVID-19, enrolled during active disease.

V and J are TRBV28 and TRBJ1-3; 8 nucleotides align to TRBD1. The CDR3 is 15 residues long. The ends lost 5 bases at V and 0 bases at J; junction bases unmatched: 3. The V gene's germline CDR1 is MDHEN and CDR2 SYDVKM. CDR3 region: CASSDRGYSGNTIYF. The CDR3 region has the DNA TGTGCCAGCAGTGACAGGGGCTACTCTGGAAACACCATATATTTT.

J is TRBJ1-2 and V is TRBV29-1; 7 bases line up with TRBD1. Germline assignment: CDR1 SQVTM and CDR2 ANQGSEA. CDR3 length: 13 amino acids. With 7 bases clipped from V and 10 bases from J, the junction kept 15 bases outside the gene matches. The CDR3 spells CSGITGVGGFYTF. The CDR3 DNA sequence: TGCAGCGGCATTACAGGGGTTGGGGGCTTCTACACCTTC. Full variable domain (rest looked up from reference TRBV29-1 and TRBJ1-2): SAVISQKPSRDICQRGTSLTIQCQVDSQVTMMFWYRQQPGQSLTLIATANQGSEATYESGFVIDKFPISRPNLTFSTLTVSNMSPEDSSIYLCSGITGVGGFYTFGSGTRLTVV.

This clone was observed once. The V and J genes are TRBV5-4 and TRBJ1-4; 8 bases are shared with TRBD1. Trimming cost V 4 bases and J 8 bases; bases outside gene matches: 7. The CDR3 covers 14 residues. CDR1 is SGHNT, CDR2 YYREEE, per germline (reference sequence). The CDR3 DNA is TGTGCCAGCAGCCCCACCGGGACAGGAGAAAAACTGTTTTTT. Translated, it gives CASSPTGTGEKLFF.

The chain is built from TRBV6-5 and TRBJ1-5; D gene unclear. CDR1 is MNHEY, CDR2 SVGAGI, per germline. The CDR3 consists of 15 residues. Trimming removed 10 bases at V and 3 bases at J, with 19 bases between. CDR3 amino acids: CATHLNFFNNQPQHF. CDR3 DNA sequence: TGTGCCACCCACCTAAACTTCTTTAACAATCAGCCCCAGCATTTT.

The chain employs TRBV2 and TRBJ2-1; possibly TRBD2 for D (6 bases). Between the trimmed V and J ends, which lost 7 bases and 8 bases, there was a span of 15 bases. This CDR3 region has 13 residues. Germline CDR1 and CDR2: SNHLY and FYNNEI. The CDR3 coding sequence is TGTGCCAGCAAACGGGACTTGAGCGATGAGCAGTTCTTC. Residues: CASKRDLSDEQFF.

The chain joins TRBV7-8 to TRBJ1-2, with D maybe TRBD1 (6 bases). The germline V and J ends were trimmed by 5 bases and 7 bases, with 14 bases remaining between them. The CDR3 is 13 amino acids. CDR1 SGHVS and CDR2 FQNEAQ come from the germline V gene. The CDR3 is CASSPREGVGYTF. In nucleotides, the CDR3 is TGTGCCAGCAGCCCCCGGGAGGGGGTTGGCTACACCTTC.

V and J are TRBV29-1 and TRBJ1-4, with D unresolved. V lost 6 bases to trimming and J lost 0 bases, with 5 bases between them. Germline assignment: CDR1 SQVTM and CDR2 ANQGSEA. The CDR3 has 12 amino acids. CDR3 residues: CSVGATNEKLFF. The CDR3 bases are TGCAGCGTAGGAGCAACTAATGAAAAACTGTTTTTT.

The chain combines TRBV27 with TRBJ2-7, with TRBD1 identical over 9 bases. Germline trimming cut 6 bases from V and 0 bases from J; bases unmatched to any gene: 6. Germline V CDR1 and CDR2: MNHEY, SMNVEV (reference sequence). This CDR3 has 15 amino acids. CDR3 DNA sequence: TGTGCCAGCAGGGGGACAGGGCGAAACTCCTACGAGCAGTACTTC. Protein sequence: CASRGTGRNSYEQYF.

The chain couples TRBV27 to TRBJ2-7; the D is unclear. The CDR3 is made up of 13 amino acids. The germline V and J ends were trimmed by 4 bases and 1 base, with 8 bases remaining between them. CDR1 MNHEY and CDR2 SMNVEV come from the germline V gene (reference sequence). In nucleotides, the CDR3 is TGTGCCAGCAGTTACGCGGATTCCTACGAGCAGTACTTC. It specifies CASSYADSYEQYF.

The chain links TRBV11-1 to TRBJ2-7; no reliable D call. V was trimmed by 5 bases and J by 5 bases, leaving 16 bases between them. CDR1 is SGHAT and CDR2 is FQDESV in the germline V gene (reference sequence). The CDR3 sequence is 14 residues long. In DNA, the CDR3 is TGTGCCAGCAGCCAAGACTCGACCCGGGACGAGCAGTACTTC. It codes for CASSQDSTRDEQYF.

This clone was seen a handful of times. This chain links TRBV6-4 with TRBJ2-1, with TRBD2 as a possible D gene (6 bases). The CDR3 has 16 residues. Germline lookup yields CDR1 MRHNA and CDR2 SNTAGT. V shed 4 bases and J shed 5 bases, with 18 bases lying between them. The CDR3 spells CASSGSTRGSHNEQFF. Here the CDR3 DNA reads TGTGCCAGCAGTGGTTCAACGCGGGGCTCTCACAATGAGCAGTTCTTC.

The chain joins TRBV19 to TRBJ2-7; TRBD2 aligns across 14 bases. The V segment lost 4 bases and the J segment 6 bases; nucleotides outside the gene matches: 5. This CDR3 is built from 15 residues. Germline CDR1 is LNHDA and CDR2 is SQIVND (reference sequence). The chain's CDR3 is CASSTAGLAGVEQYF. CDR3 coding DNA: TGTGCCAGTAGTACCGCGGGACTAGCGGGAGTCGAGCAGTACTTC.

The CDR3: CASSPQLDRVFQPQHF. The CDR3 DNA is TGTGCCAGCAGTCCCCAACTTGACAGGGTTTTTCAGCCCCAGCATTTT. The chain recombines TRBV28 with TRBJ1-5, with 7 bases aligning to TRBD1. CDR3 length: 16 amino acids. The V gene's germline CDR1 is MDHEN and CDR2 SYDVKM. Trimming at V came to 5 bases and at J to 6 bases, leaving 13 bases not matched to a gene.

The CDR3 is CASSLLDRVTEAFF. The CDR3 DNA sequence: TGTGCCAGCAGCTTGCTCGACAGGGTCACTGAAGCTTTCTTT. The chain recombines TRBV5-6 with TRBJ1-1; 7 bases line up with TRBD1. This CDR3 is built from 14 residues. Germline CDR1 SGHDT, CDR2 YYEEEE. V shed 1 base and J 4 bases; nucleotides not matched to a gene: 4.

This clone showed up just a few times. The chain joins TRBV11-1 to TRBJ2-5; 9 nucleotides line up with TRBD2. The CDR3 covers 14 residues. J was trimmed by 4 bases and V by 5 bases; bases with no gene match: 5. Germline lookup yields CDR1 SGHAT and CDR2 FQDESV (reference sequence). The CDR3 region has the DNA TGTGCCAGCAGCCCGCGGGGGGGGGCAGAGACCCAGTACTTC. It encodes CASSPRGGAETQYF.

J is TRBJ1-6 and V is TRBV30; the D gene is possibly TRBD1 (6 bases). CDR3 size: 16 residues. V lost 3 bases and J 1 base, leaving 13 bases between the germline ends. Germline V CDR1 and CDR2: GTSNPN, SVGIG (reference sequence). CDR3 region: CAWSPGGASYNSPLHF. Here the CDR3 DNA reads TGTGCCTGGAGCCCCGGGGGGGCATCCTATAATTCACCCCTCCACTTT.

This chain links TRBV5-4 with TRBJ1-2; TRBD1 matches at 7 bases. Germline loops: CDR1 SGHNT, CDR2 YYREEE (reference sequence). This CDR3 region has 13 residues. Germline trimming cut 4 bases from V and 2 bases from J; bases unmatched to any gene: 2. The CDR3 here is CASSPGQNYGYTF. CDR3 sequence (DNA): TGTGCCAGCAGCCCGGGACAGAACTATGGCTACACCTTC. Using reference TRBV5-4 and TRBJ1-2 for the parts outside the CDR3, the full variable domain is ETGVTQSPTHLIKTRGQQVTLRCSSQSGHNTVSWYQQALGQGPQFIFQYYREEENGRGNFPPRFSGLQFPNYSSELNVNALELDDSALYLCASSPGQNYGYTFGSGTRLTVV.